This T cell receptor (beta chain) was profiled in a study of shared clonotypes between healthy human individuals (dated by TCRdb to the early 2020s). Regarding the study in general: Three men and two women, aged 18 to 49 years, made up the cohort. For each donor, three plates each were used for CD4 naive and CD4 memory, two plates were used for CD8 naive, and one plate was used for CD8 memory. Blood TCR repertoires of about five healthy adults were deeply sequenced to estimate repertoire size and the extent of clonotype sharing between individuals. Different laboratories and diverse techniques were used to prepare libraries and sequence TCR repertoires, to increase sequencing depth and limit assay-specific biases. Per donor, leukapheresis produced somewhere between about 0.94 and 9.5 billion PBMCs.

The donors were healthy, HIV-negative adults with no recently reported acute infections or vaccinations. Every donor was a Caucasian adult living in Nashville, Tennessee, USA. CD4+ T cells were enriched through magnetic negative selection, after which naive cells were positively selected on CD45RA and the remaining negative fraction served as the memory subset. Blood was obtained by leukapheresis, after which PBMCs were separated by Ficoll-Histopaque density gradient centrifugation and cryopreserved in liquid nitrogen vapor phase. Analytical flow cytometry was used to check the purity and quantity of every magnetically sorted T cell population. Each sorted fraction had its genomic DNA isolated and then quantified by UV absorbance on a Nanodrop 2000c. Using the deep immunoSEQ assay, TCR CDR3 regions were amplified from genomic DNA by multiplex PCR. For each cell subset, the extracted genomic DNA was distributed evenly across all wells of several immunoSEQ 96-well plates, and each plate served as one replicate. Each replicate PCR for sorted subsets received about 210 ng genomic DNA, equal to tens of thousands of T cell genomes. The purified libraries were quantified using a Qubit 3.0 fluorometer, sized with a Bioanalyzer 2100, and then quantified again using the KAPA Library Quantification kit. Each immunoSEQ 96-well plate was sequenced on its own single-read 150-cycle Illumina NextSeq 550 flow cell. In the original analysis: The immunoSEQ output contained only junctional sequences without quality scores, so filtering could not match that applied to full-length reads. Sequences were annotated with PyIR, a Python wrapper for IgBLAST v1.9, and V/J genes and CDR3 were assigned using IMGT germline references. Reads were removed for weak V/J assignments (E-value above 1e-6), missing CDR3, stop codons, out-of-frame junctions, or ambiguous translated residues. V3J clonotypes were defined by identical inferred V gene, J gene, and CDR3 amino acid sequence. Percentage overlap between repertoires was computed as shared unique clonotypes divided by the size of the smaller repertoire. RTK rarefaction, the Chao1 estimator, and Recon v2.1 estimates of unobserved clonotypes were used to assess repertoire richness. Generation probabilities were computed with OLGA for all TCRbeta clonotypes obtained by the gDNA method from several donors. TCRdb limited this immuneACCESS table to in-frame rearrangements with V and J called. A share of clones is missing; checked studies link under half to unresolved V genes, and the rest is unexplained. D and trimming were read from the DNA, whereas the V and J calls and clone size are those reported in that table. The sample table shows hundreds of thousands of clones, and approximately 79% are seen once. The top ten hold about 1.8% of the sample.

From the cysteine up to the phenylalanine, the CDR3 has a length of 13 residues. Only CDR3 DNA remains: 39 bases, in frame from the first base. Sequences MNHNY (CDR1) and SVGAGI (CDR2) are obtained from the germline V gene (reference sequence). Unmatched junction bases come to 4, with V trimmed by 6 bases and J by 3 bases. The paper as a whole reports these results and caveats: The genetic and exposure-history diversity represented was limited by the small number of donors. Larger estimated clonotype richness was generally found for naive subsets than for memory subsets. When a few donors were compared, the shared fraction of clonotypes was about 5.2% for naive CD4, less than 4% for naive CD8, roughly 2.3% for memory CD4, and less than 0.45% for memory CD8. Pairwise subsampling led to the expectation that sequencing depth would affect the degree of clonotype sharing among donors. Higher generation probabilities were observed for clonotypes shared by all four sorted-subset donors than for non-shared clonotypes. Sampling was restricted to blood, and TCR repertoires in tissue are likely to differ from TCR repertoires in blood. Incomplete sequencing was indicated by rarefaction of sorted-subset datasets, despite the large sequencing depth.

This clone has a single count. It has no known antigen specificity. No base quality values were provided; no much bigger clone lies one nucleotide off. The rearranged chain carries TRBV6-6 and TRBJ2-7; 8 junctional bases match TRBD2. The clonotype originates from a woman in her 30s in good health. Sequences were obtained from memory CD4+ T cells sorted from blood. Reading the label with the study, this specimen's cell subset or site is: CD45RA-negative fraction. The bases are TGTGCCAGCAGCGGGAGGGTGCTCTACGAGCAGTACTTC. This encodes CASSGRVLYEQYF.